Listed below are T cell receptor beta chains from one sample, sequenced in a study of T cells in Graves' hyperthyroidism and ophthalmopathy. MiXCR, applied by TCRdb to the multiplex PCR reads, yields one record per CDR3 protein. Of about 740,000 distinct CDR3 sequences listed, 14% are singletons. The specimen was blood. These receptors all stem from a woman under 30 with Graves' hyperthyroidism. Both conserved end residues are part of each CDR3. The D gene is left open where the match is weak. Not all rows give a size; the values are once, few, many and, for expanded clones, a class.

V,J,size,D,DNA,CDR3
TRBV12-3/TRBV12-4,TRBJ1-4,many,TRBD1,TGTGCCAGCAGTTCGCGCACGGGGACAGGGGAAAAACTGTTTTTT,CASSSRTGTGEKLFF
TRBV7-2,TRBJ1-2,many,NA,TGTGCCAGCAGCTTTAAAACCCTCTATGGCTACACCTTC,CASSFKTLYGYTF
TRBV6-2/TRBV6-3,TRBJ1-1,many,NA,TGTGCCAGCAGCCCCGAGGGGGGACTCCGTGCTGAAGCTTTCTTT,CASSPEGGLRAEAFF
TRBV28,TRBJ2-1,NA,TRBD2,TGTGCCACTGATAGCGGGAGGAACCCCCCTTACAATGAGCAGTTCTTC,CATDSGRNPPYNEQFF
TRBV7-9,TRBJ2-5,NA,NA,TGTGCCAGCAGCTTAAGGATTGGAGGGGGAGATTGGGAGACCCAGTACTTC,CASSLRIGGGDWETQYF
TRBV6-5,TRBJ2-7,many,NA,TGTGCCAGCAGTTACTTGGGGGACGAGCAGTACTTC,CASSYLGDEQYF
TRBV12-3/TRBV12-4,TRBJ1-4,NA,NA,TGTGCCAGCAGTCTAGGGAGAGCGGCTAATGAAAAACTGTTTTTT,CASSLGRAANEKLFF
TRBV4-1,TRBJ2-2,few,TRBD1,TGCGCCAGCAGCCAAGCGGGCAGGGGGCTAACCGGGGAGCTGTTTTTT,CASSQAGRGLTGELFF
TRBV15,TRBJ2-5,many,NA,TGTGCCACCAGCGGATACCTGAGGAGCGGCCAAGAGACCCAGTACTTC,CATSGYLRSGQETQYF
TRBV12-3/TRBV12-4,TRBJ2-2,many,NA,TGTGCCAGCAGTCCACTTGACACCGGGGAGCTGTTTTTT,CASSPLDTGELFF
TRBV11-2,TRBJ2-3,many,TRBD2,TGTGCCAGCAGCTTGTGGACTAGCGGCTATGGGGGAGATACGCAGTATTTT,CASSLWTSGYGGDTQYF
TRBV6-2/TRBV6-3,TRBJ2-1,many,NA,TGTGCCAGCAGTCGACCTAGCTGGGAGTCCTACAATGAGCAGTTCTTC,CASSRPSWESYNEQFF
TRBV7-3,TRBJ1-1,few,TRBD1,TGTGCCAGCAGCGTCACAGGGGAGTACACTGAAGCTTTCTTT,CASSVTGEYTEAFF
TRBV30,TRBJ2-1,many,NA,TGTGCCTGGACCAGCGGGCTCTACAATGAGCAGTTCTTC,CAWTSGLYNEQFF
TRBV11-2,TRBJ1-6,many,NA,TGTGCCAGCAGCTTAGATCCCAATTCACCCCTCCACTTT,CASSLDPNSPLHF
TRBV2,TRBJ1-5,many,NA,TGTGCCAGCTCGGGACGCCTAAAAGGGCAGCCCCAGCATTTT,CASSGRLKGQPQHF
TRBV7-6,TRBJ1-2,many,NA,TGTGCCAGCAGCACCGGGACCGGTTATGGCTACACCTTC,CASSTGTGYGYTF
TRBV7-9,TRBJ2-3,few,NA,TGTGCCAGCAGATTAGGGCCAGCCCCAGATACGCAGTATTTT,CASRLGPAPDTQYF
TRBV7-9,TRBJ2-5,few,TRBD2,TGTGCCAGCAGCTTGAAGGGACTAGGGAGGACCCAGTACTTC,CASSLKGLGRTQYF
TRBV5-6,TRBJ2-1,NA,TRBD2,TGTGCCAGCAGCGCCTCGGGACTAGCGGACAATGAGCAGTTCTTC,CASSASGLADNEQFF
TRBV28,TRBJ1-4,NA,NA,TGTGCCAGCAGCCACCTTTCGGGATCTAGTGAAAAACTGTTTTTT,CASSHLSGSSEKLFF
TRBV28,TRBJ2-1,few,NA,TGTGCCAGCGGAATTCGTGAGCAGTTCTTC,CASGIREQFF
TRBV11-2,TRBJ2-1,many,NA,TGTGCCAGCCGGGGGCCCAAATTCTACAATGAGCAGTTCTTC,CASRGPKFYNEQFF
TRBV3-1,TRBJ2-7,many,TRBD2,TGTGCCAGCAGCCAAGTCGGGTCTAGCGGGAGGAGCTCCTACGAGCAGTACTTC,CASSQVGSSGRSSYEQYF
TRBV6-1,TRBJ2-2,few,NA,TGTGCCAGCAGGGGGGAGACGAACACCGGGGAGCTGTTTTTT,CASRGETNTGELFF
TRBV11-1,TRBJ1-6,NA,NA,TGTGCCGGCAGCCCCGGGCCAATTGGGGGTTCACCCCTCCACTTT,CAGSPGPIGGSPLHF